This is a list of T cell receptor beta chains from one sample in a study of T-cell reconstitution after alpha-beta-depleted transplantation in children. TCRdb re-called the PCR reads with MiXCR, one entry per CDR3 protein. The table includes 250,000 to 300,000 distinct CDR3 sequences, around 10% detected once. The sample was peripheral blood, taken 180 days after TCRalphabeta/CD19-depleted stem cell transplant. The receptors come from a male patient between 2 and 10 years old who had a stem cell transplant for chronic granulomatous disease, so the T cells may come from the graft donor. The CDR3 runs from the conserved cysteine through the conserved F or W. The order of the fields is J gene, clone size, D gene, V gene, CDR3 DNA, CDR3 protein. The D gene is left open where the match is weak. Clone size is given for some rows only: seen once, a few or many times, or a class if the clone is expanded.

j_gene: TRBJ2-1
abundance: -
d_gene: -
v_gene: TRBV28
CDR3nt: TGTGCCAGCGGCTTCGGGACCGGGGGCTGGCGGAGTTACAATGAGCAGTTCTTC
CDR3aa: CASGFGTGGWRSYNEQFF

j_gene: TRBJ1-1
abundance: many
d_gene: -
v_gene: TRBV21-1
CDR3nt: TGTGCCAGCAGCAATCGGGACCTCTCTGACACTGAAGCTTTCTTT
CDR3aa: CASSNRDLSDTEAFF

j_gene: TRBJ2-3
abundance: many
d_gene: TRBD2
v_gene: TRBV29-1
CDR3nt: TGCAGCGTTGTAGCGGGAGTACTTAATACGCAGTATTTT
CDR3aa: CSVVAGVLNTQYF

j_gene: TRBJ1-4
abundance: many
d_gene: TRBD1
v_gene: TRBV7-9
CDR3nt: TGTGCCAGCAGCCCTAATGGACAGGGACGGTTGGAAAAACTGTTTTTT
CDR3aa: CASSPNGQGRLEKLFF

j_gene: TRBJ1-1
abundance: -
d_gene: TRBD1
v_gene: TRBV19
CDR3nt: TGTGCCAGTAGTTTTACAGGGGCGGCCGGCACTGAAGCTTTCTTT
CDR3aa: CASSFTGAAGTEAFF

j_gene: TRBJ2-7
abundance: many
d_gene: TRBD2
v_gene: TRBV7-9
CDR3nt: TGTGCCAGCAGCCCCGGACCAAAAGCGGGGGGCGAGCAGTACTTC
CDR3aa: CASSPGPKAGGEQYF

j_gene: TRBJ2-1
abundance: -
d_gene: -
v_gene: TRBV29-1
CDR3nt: TGCAGCGTTGAAGTCAGGGGGCAGTTCTTC
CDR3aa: CSVEVRGQFF

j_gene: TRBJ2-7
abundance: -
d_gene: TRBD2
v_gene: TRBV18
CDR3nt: TGTGCCAGCTCACCGTTTACTAGCGGGAGAAGCGGCCAGTACTTC
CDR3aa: CASSPFTSGRSGQYF

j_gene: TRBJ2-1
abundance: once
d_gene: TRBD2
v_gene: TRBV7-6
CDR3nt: TGTGCCAGCAGCTCACCCTCCGGGACTAGCGGGAGAACGGGATACAATGAGCAGTTCTTC
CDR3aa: CASSSPSGTSGRTGYNEQFF

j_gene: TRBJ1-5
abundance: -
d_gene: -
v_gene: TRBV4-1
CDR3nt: TGCGCCAGCAGCCAAGATCCTCCGGAAAGGCTGAGCAATCAGCCCCAGCATTTT
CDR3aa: CASSQDPPERLSNQPQHF

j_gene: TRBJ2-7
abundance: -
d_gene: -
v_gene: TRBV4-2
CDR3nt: TGTGCCATGGGCCCCGGGACTGGCTACGAGCAGTACTTC
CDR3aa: CAMGPGTGYEQYF

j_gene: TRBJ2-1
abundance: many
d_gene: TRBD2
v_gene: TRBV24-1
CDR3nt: TGTGCCACCGAAGGAGTGGGACTAGCGGAGACCTACAATGAGCAGTTCTTC
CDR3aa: CATEGVGLAETYNEQFF

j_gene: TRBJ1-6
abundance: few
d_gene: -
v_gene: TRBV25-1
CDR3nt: TGTGCCAGCAGTGAATACAATTCACCCCTCCACTTT
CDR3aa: CASSEYNSPLHF

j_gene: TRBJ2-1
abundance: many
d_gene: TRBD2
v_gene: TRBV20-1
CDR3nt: TGCAGTGCTAGAGTTGCGGGAGTGTACAATGAGCAGTTCTTC
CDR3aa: CSARVAGVYNEQFF